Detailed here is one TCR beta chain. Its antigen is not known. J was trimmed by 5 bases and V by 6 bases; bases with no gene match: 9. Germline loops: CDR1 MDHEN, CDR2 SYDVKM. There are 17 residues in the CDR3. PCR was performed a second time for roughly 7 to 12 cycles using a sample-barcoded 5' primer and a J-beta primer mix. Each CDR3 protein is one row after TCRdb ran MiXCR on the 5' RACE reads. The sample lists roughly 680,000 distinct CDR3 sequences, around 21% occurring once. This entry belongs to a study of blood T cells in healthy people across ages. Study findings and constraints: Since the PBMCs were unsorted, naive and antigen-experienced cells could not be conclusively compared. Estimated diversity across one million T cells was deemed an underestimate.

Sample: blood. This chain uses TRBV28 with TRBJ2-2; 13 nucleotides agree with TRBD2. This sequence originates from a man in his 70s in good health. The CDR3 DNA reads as TGTGCCAGCAGAAAAAGACTAGCGGGAGGAGGTACCGGGGAGCTGTTTTTT. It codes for CASRKRLAGGGTGELFF.